This T cell receptor beta chain comes out of a study of T cells in Graves' hyperthyroidism and ophthalmopathy. Ten or more counts support this clonotype. Its antigen is as yet unknown. With a duration under 2 months, the hyperthyroidism was newly diagnosed in patients aged 18 to 65. Orbital computed tomography, thyroid ultrasound, serum thyroxine and TRAb, and clinical symptoms together informed the diagnoses. Study-level results: Blood held most thyroid clonotypes expanded above 0.001 frequency. By a 13 V-J model, ophthalmopathy was set apart from stable hyperthyroidism.

Amplification of TCR beta CDR3 regions was performed using RNA transcripts as template. With the HTBI primer set, the TCR CDR3 went through a first round of RT-PCR. TCRdb passed the multiplex PCR reads through MiXCR, listing each CDR3 protein once. The sample lists more than 150,000 distinct CDR3 sequences, around 15% occurring once. The sequenced sample was blood. The receptor comes from a woman in her forties or fifties with Graves' hyperthyroidism.

In nucleotides, the CDR3 is TGTGCTAGTGGTTTGCGACTAGCCACAGATACGCAGTATTTT. Its protein product is CASGLRLATDTQYF. The rearrangement joins TRBV12-5 to TRBJ2-3; 7 positions match TRBD2. Germline CDR1 is LGHNT and CDR2 is FRNRAP. Trimming removed 2 bases from V and 2 bases from J; junction bases left unmatched: 1. This CDR3 spans 14 amino acids.